This T cell receptor beta chain emerged from a study of CD8+ T cells in alopecia areata. RNA, once extracted, was reverse transcribed into cDNA for use as the sequencing template. Data came from immunoSEQ multiplex PCR; TCRdb stores just in-frame clones and leaves some out. The sample holds about 120,000 clones; about 54% are singletons and the top ten take roughly 30%. Findings of the study overall: Tissue-resident alphabeta T cells belonging to normal skin likewise get sequenced within scalp specimens. Administration of tofacitinib significantly diminished scalp clonality and expanded CD8+ clones within the top 100.

The sample's treatment: oral pan-JAK inhibitor, 5-10 mg twice daily. Alopecia areata patients gave lesional scalp punch biopsies and peripheral blood samples. The V gene lost 7 bases and the J gene lost 2 bases, with 15 bases spanning the gap. This CDR3 contains 14 residues. The germline V gene has CDR1 SQVTM and CDR2 ANQGSEA. Of note for this clone: The antigen is unknown.

The gene calls are TRBV29-1 and TRBJ2-1, with a weak D call TRBD2 (6 bases). This material consisted of CD8+ T cells sorted from blood, taken at week 4, from a patient treated with tofacitinib. This TCR was sampled from a human donor with alopecia areata. DNA for the CDR3: TGCAGCGCCCTGGGGGGATACCCCTACAATGAGCAGTTCTTC. Translation: CSALGGYPYNEQFF.